The subject of this entry is one T cell receptor (beta chain). These data come from a study of blood T cell repertoires in COVID-19. Germline CDR1 LGHDT, CDR2 YNNKEL (reference sequence). V was clipped by 4 bases and J by 4 bases; unmatched bases: 7. The CDR3 extends over 15 amino acids. TCRdb keeps only in-frame clones here, not all; method: immunoSEQ multiplex PCR. The profile covers some 280,000 clones, with about 89% appearing a single time and 0.94% taken by the ten largest. This TCR derives from a woman aged 40 to 55 who had recovered from COVID-19. V usage is TRBV3-1 (or the pseudogene TRBV3-2) and J usage is TRBJ2-1; 7 bases map to TRBD2. Sequenced input: peripheral blood. The CDR3 spells CASSPASGSYNEQFF. The CDR3 DNA reads TGTGCCAGCAGCCCTGCTAGCGGCTCTTACAATGAGCAGTTCTTC.